This TCR beta chain was identified during a study of blood T cell repertoires in COVID-19. At the level of the study: The origin of the acute and convalescent COVID-19 samples was the United States, Italy and Spain.

Enrolled during active infection, Seattle patients were then followed longitudinally. In the authors' workflow: Amplification with reference gene primers provided the estimates of nucleated cell counts. The assay was immunoSEQ multiplex PCR, and TCRdb's table has in-frame clones only and misses some. For V, J and clone size, that table is used; D and trimming come from the DNA. In the table there are about 330,000 clones, over 80% of which are singletons. CDR3 length: 15 amino acids. After removal of 7 bases from V and 1 base from J, the junction contained 9 bases not matched to a gene. CDR1 MNHEY and CDR2 SVGAGI come from the germline V gene.

The receptor comes from a man aged 25-40 years with COVID-19, enrolled during active disease. Sequencing used peripheral blood. The chain combines TRBV6-5 with TRBJ1-2; TRBD1 matches at 7 bases. This CDR3 reads CASTRPGTVNYGYTF. The CDR3 coding sequence is TGTGCCAGCACCCGACCCGGGACAGTTAACTATGGCTACACCTTC.